These 26 T cell receptor beta chains were sequenced from one sample in a study of cytomegalovirus exposure and HLA in healthy donors. The study ran its PCR with 60 Vbeta and 13 Jbeta primers. Using immunoSEQ multiplex PCR, the repertoire was profiled, and TCRdb retains in-frame clones only, with some absent. The table shows about 85,000 clones, with more than 75% occurring only once. The sample taken for sequencing was PBMCs. Every receptor here comes from a woman aged 50 to 60 in good health and CMV-seropositive.

V usage is TRBV10-3 and J usage is TRBJ2-7, with 8 bases identical to TRBD1. There are 17 residues in the CDR3. V shed 4 bases and J 3 bases; nucleotides not matched to a gene: 14. Germline V gene sequence: CDR1 ENHRY, CDR2 SYGVKD. Here the CDR3 reads CAISGREGQGTGYEQYF. CDR3 DNA sequence: TGTGCCATCAGTGGCCGGGAAGGACAGGGCACGGGCTACGAGCAGTACTTC.

The CDR3 here is CASRIRQGGMNTEAFF. The CDR3 region has the DNA TGTGCCAGCAGAATACGACAGGGGGGTATGAACACTGAAGCTTTCTTT. This sequence joins TRBV27 and TRBJ1-1; 9 positions match TRBD1. The CDR3 loop spans 16 amino acids. The trim removed 6 bases at V and 0 bases at J, leaving 8 bases unmatched. Germline V CDR1 and CDR2: MNHEY, SMNVEV (reference sequence).

This chain joins TRBV9 and TRBJ2-3; D not resolved. The germline V gene encodes CDR1 SGDLS and CDR2 YYNGEE. CDR3 length: 12 residues. The germline V and J ends were trimmed by 0 bases and 8 bases, with 7 bases remaining between them. CDR3 sequence: CASSVGSSTQYF. The DNA of the CDR3 is TGTGCCAGCAGCGTAGGCTCCAGTACGCAGTATTTT.

Regarding this clone: Given the absence of the conserved phenylalanine or tryptophan at the CDR3 end, a read error is likely. The V and J genes are TRBV5-1 and TRBJ1-5; no clear D. Between the trimmed V and J ends, which lost 2 bases and 0 bases, there was a span of 9 bases. The CDR3 contains 15 residues. Germline V gene data show CDR1 as SGHRS and CDR2 as YFSETQ. CDR3 in DNA: TGCGCCAGCAGCTTATCTGATCCTAGCAATCAGCCCCAGCATCTT. Amino acids: CASSLSDPSNQPQHL.

This chain uses TRBV19 with TRBJ2-3; a possible D gene is TRBD2 (5 bases). Germline V CDR1 and CDR2: LNHDA, SQIVND (reference sequence). V lost 3 bases, J lost 6 bases, and 13 bases lay in between. This CDR3 region has 14 residues. Here the CDR3 DNA reads TGTGCCAGTAGTATGAGCGGAGCAGCGGATACGCAGTATTTT. It is translated as CASSMSGAADTQYF.

V gene TRBV19 combines with J gene TRBJ2-1; 11 bases align to TRBD2. Losses at the gene ends were 2 bases for V and 1 base for J; bases not matched to a gene: 7. CDR1 and CDR2 (germline): LNHDA, SQIVND (reference sequence). The CDR3 totals 18 residues. The CDR3 is CASSIRLAGLSSYNEQFF. The CDR3 DNA follows: TGTGCCAGTAGTATAAGACTAGCGGGACTCTCTTCCTACAATGAGCAGTTCTTC.

V usage is TRBV19 and J usage is TRBJ2-1; the D gene is possibly TRBD1 (6 bases). Germline V gene sequence: CDR1 LNHDA, CDR2 SQIVND (reference sequence). Trimming took off 7 bases at V and 0 bases at J, with 10 bases between the two ends. The CDR3 has 14 residues. In nucleotides, the CDR3 is TGTGCCAGTAACGCAGGGGACTCCTACAATGAGCAGTTCTTC. Its protein is CASNAGDSYNEQFF. The full variable domain, its missing parts supplied by reference TRBV19 and TRBJ2-1, is DGGITQSPKYLFRKEGQNVTLSCEQNLNHDAMYWYRQDPGQGLRLIYYSQIVNDFQKGDIAEGYSVSREKKESFPLTVTSAQKNPTAFYLCASNAGDSYNEQFFGPGTRLTVL.

The chain has TRBV18 and TRBJ1-1; 8 nucleotides match TRBD1. This CDR3 spans 12 amino acids. CDR1 and CDR2 from the germline V gene are KGHSH and LQKENI. The V gene end was trimmed by 2 bases and the J gene end by 11 bases; junction bases not matched to a gene: 4. CDR3 coding DNA: TGTGCCAGCTCACCAAGGACAGGGCAGGCTTTCTTT. Translation: CASSPRTGQAFF.

The chain uses TRBV6-1 and TRBJ2-2; D gene unclear. V gave up 3 bases and J gave up 1 base, with 9 bases separating them. In germline, CDR1 is MNHNS, CDR2 SASEGT. This CDR3 has 15 residues. CDR3 region: CASSDDNRNTGELFF. CDR3 nucleotide sequence: TGTGCCAGCAGTGATGACAACCGGAACACCGGGGAGCTGTTTTTT.

The rearrangement links TRBV11-3 to TRBJ2-5; no clear D gene. CDR1 is SGHNT, CDR2 YENEEA, per germline. The CDR3 has 11 amino acids. Trimming took 2 bases from V and 14 from J, leaving 12 bases between them. CDR3 DNA sequence: TGTGCCAGCAGCTTACTCGGAGTTTCCTACTTC. Translating gives CASSLLGVSYF.

The V and J genes are TRBV2 and TRBJ2-3, with D possibly TRBD1 on 6 matching bases. The germline V gene has CDR1 SNHLY and CDR2 FYNNEI. Trimming removed 4 bases from V and 4 bases from J, with 12 bases in between. There are 14 residues in the CDR3. This chain's CDR3 is CASSGGPASDTQYF. CDR3 bases: TGTGCCAGCAGTGGGGGGCCAGCCTCAGATACGCAGTATTTT.

J is TRBJ1-5 and V is TRBV7-2; D uncertain. The CDR3 runs 14 residues. Between the trimmed V and J ends, which lost 5 bases and 5 bases, there was a span of 13 bases. Germline CDR1 SGHTA, CDR2 FQGNSA. The CDR3 region is CASSRTYRDQPQHF. The DNA for the CDR3 is TGTGCCAGCAGCCGAACCTACAGAGATCAGCCCCAGCATTTT.

The chain employs TRBV23-1 and TRBJ1-5; D may be TRBD1 (6 bases). TRBV23-1 is an ORF for which the function is uncertain. The CDR3 is made up of 16 amino acids. V gave up 3 bases and J gave up 3 bases, with 15 bases separating them. The CDR3 bases are TGCGCCAGCAGTCATCGGACAGAATTACACAATCAGCCCCAGCATTTT. Translating it yields CASSHRTELHNQPQHF.

A remark on this clone: This sample also contains other DNA sequences that code for the same CDR3. The chain recombines TRBV7-2 with TRBJ2-7, with 9 bases that match TRBD1. V shed 5 bases and J 1 base; nucleotides not matched to a gene: 6. This CDR3 spans 15 amino acids. From germline, CDR1 is SGHTA and CDR2 FQGNSA. This CDR3 is CASSLGGTGSYEQYV. In nucleotides, the CDR3 is TGTGCCAGCAGCCTAGGGGGGACAGGGTCCTACGAGCAGTACGTC.

The chain uses TRBV5-6 and TRBJ1-2, with D maybe TRBD1 (5 bases). V lost 2 bases and J lost 0, with 11 bases in between. CDR1 is SGHDT and CDR2 is YYEEEE in the germline V gene. The CDR3 spans 15 residues. The CDR3 DNA reads TGTGCCAGCAGCTTCCAGGACACCCCTAACTATGGCTACACCTTC. As protein: CASSFQDTPNYGYTF.

The chain has TRBV6-5 and TRBJ2-7; D perhaps matches TRBD2 (5 bases). The ends were cut back, 6 bases at V and 4 bases at J, with 19 bases in the middle. The CDR3 runs 15 residues. Germline CDR1 is MNHEY and CDR2 is SVGAGI. The CDR3 spells CASSGVRGKEYEQYF. DNA of the CDR3: TGTGCCAGCAGCGGTGTCCGGGGAAAGGAGTACGAGCAGTACTTC.

This chain joins TRBV28 and TRBJ1-1, with a possible D match to TRBD1 (5 bases). CDR1 MDHEN and CDR2 SYDVKM come from the germline V gene. The CDR3 has 14 residues. V was shortened by 6 bases and J by 5 bases, with 16 bases between the two germline ends. The chain's CDR3 is CASSPPEGRTEAFF. The CDR3 nucleotides are TGTGCCAGCAGCCCCCCGGAGGGGAGGACTGAAGCTTTCTTT.

A remark on this clone: Other DNA sequences within the sample encode an identical CDR3. The rearrangement uses TRBV6-1 and TRBJ2-2; 7 bases agree with TRBD2. After removal of 4 bases from V and 2 bases from J, the junction contained 7 bases not matched to a gene. Germline V lookup: CDR1 MNHNS, CDR2 SASEGT. The CDR3 sequence is 16 residues long. CDR3 sequence: CASSVMGGVNTGELFF. For the CDR3, the DNA is TGTGCCAGCAGTGTCATGGGGGGGGTTAACACCGGGGAGCTGTTTTTT.

The V and J genes are TRBV15 and TRBJ2-2; D gene unclear. Germline assignment: CDR1 LNHNV and CDR2 YYDKDF (reference sequence). This CDR3 region has 14 residues. V was cut by 2 bases and J by 7 bases, with 11 bases left in between. CDR3 region: CATSRSRLNGELFF. The CDR3 bases are TGTGCCACCAGCAGATCCAGACTGAACGGGGAGCTGTTTTTT.

V usage is TRBV7-9 and J usage is TRBJ2-5, with D perhaps TRBD2 (6 bases). The CDR3 extends over 14 amino acids. CDR1 is SEHNR, CDR2 FQNEAQ, per germline (reference sequence). Trimming removed 6 bases from V and 4 bases from J, with 15 bases in between. CDR3 in amino acids: CASSPGTARETQYF. For the CDR3, the DNA is TGTGCCAGCAGTCCCGGGACTGCCAGAGAGACCCAGTACTTC.

The chain couples TRBV5-8 to TRBJ1-1, with TRBD1 as a possible D gene (5 bases). Looked up from germline, CDR1 is SGHTS and CDR2 is YDEGEE. Trimming shortened V by 4 bases and J by 3 bases, and 16 bases separated the two germline ends. The CDR3 is 15 residues long. The CDR3 loop is CASSPRGRDYTEAFF. The CDR3 nucleotides are TGTGCCAGCAGCCCTCGGGGGAGGGATTACACTGAAGCTTTCTTT.

The rearrangement joins TRBV5-3 to TRBJ2-5; D perhaps matches TRBD2 (6 bases). TRBV5-3 is annotated as an ORF whose role is uncertain. This CDR3 is built from 17 residues. The germline V and J ends were trimmed by 4 bases and 2 bases, with 21 bases remaining between them. The CDR3 protein is CARSLRSWEDQQETQYF. In DNA, the CDR3 is TGTGCCAGAAGCCTCCGTAGCTGGGAGGACCAACAAGAGACCCAGTACTTC.

The chain couples TRBV10-3 to TRBJ2-1, with TRBD1 as a possible D gene (5 bases). This CDR3 is built from 13 residues. From germline, CDR1 is ENHRY and CDR2 SYGVKD. V was pared by 8 bases and J by 9 bases, with 17 bases between. DNA of the CDR3: TGTGCCATCGCGCCCAGGGATACTGGTGAGCAGTTCTTC. This translates into CAIAPRDTGEQFF.

The rearrangement joins TRBV30 to TRBJ2-5; 7 positions agree with TRBD1. The CDR3 spans 13 residues. Germline CDR1 and CDR2: GTSNPN and SVGIG (reference sequence). After removal of 2 bases from V and 5 bases from J, the junction contained 5 bases not matched to a gene. This CDR3 is CAWSTGARETQYF. CDR3 bases: TGTGCCTGGAGTACAGGGGCCCGGGAGACCCAGTACTTC.

The chain has TRBV10-3 and TRBJ2-3, with TRBD2 matching 7 bases. The V gene end was trimmed by 0 bases and the J gene end by 3 bases; junction bases not matched to a gene: 3. The V gene's germline CDR1 is ENHRY and CDR2 SYGVKD. The CDR3 extends over 15 amino acids. The CDR3 DNA reads TGTGCCATCAGTGAGTCAGCGGGGAGGACAGATACGCAGTATTTT. Translating gives CAISESAGRTDTQYF.

This rearrangement joins TRBV6-5 to TRBJ2-5, with TRBD2 identical over 8 bases. CDR3 length: 14 amino acids. V lost 5 bases to trimming and J lost 5 bases; unmatched junction nucleotides: 7. Per germline, CDR1 MNHEY and CDR2 SVGAGI. The CDR3 region is CASSPGGAGETQYF. The CDR3 DNA reads as TGTGCCAGCAGTCCCGGGGGGGCTGGGGAGACCCAGTACTTC.